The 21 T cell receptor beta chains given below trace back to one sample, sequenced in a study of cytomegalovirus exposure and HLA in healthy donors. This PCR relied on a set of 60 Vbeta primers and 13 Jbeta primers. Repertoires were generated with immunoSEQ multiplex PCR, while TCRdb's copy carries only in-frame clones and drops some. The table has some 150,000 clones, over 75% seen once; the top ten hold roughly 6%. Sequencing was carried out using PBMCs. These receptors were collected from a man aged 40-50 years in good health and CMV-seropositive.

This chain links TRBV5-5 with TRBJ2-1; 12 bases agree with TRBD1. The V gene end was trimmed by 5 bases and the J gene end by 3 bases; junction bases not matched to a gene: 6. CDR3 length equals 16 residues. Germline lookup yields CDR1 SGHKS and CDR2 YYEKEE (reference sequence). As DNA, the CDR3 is TGTGCCAGCAGTTCCGGGACAGGGGGCTTCTACAATGAGCAGTTCTTC. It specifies CASSSGTGGFYNEQFF.

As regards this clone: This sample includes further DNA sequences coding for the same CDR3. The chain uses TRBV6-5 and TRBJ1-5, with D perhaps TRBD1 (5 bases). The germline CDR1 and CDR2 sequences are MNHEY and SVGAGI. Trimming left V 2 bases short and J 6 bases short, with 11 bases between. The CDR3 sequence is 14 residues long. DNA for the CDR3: TGTGCCAGCAGTTACGGGCAGGGCAGTCAGCCCCAGCATTTT. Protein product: CASSYGQGSQPQHF.

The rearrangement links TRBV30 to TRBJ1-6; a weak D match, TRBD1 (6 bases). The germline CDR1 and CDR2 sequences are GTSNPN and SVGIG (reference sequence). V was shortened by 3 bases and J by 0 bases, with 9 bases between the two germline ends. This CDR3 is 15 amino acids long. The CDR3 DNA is TGTGCCTGGAGCTCAGGGGTCTCCTATAATTCACCCCTCCACTTT. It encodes CAWSSGVSYNSPLHF.

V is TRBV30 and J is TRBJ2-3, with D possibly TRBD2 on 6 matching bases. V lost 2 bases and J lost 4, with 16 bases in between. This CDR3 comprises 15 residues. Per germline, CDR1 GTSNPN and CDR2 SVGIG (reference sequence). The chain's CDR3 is CAWSHPGDLADTQYF. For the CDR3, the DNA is TGTGCCTGGAGTCATCCGGGAGATTTGGCAGATACGCAGTATTTT.

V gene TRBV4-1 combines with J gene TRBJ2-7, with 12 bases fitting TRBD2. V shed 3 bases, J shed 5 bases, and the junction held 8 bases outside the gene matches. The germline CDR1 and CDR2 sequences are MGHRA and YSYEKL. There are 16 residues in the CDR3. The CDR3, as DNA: TGCGCCAGCAGCCACGTCGGACTAGCGGGAATCAACGAGCAGTACTTC. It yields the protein CASSHVGLAGINEQYF.

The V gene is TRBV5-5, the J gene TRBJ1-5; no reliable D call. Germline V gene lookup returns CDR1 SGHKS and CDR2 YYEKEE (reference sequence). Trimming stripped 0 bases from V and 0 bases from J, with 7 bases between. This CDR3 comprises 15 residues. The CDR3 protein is CASSLESYSNQPQHF. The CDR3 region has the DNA TGTGCCAGCAGCTTGGAGAGTTATAGCAATCAGCCCCAGCATTTT.

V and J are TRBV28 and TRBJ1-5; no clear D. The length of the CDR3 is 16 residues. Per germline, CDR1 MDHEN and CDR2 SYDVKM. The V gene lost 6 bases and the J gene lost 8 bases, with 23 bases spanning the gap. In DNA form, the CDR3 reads TGTGCCAGCAGATACGGAACCGGGAGAACGAGGGAGCCCCAGCATTTT. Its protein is CASRYGTGRTREPQHF.

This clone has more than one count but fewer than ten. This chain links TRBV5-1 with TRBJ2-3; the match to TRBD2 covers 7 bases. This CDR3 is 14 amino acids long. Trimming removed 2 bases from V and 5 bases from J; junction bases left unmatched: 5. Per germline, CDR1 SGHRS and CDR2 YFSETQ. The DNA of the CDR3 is TGCGCCAGCAGCTTAGGGACTACCATAGATACGCAGTATTTT. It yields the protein CASSLGTTIDTQYF.

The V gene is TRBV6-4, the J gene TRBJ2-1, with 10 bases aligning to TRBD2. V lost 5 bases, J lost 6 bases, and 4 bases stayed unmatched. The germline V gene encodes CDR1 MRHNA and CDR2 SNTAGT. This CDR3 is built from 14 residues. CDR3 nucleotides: TGTGCCAGCAGTCCTAGCGGGAGCACCAATGAGCAGTTCTTC. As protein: CASSPSGSTNEQFF.

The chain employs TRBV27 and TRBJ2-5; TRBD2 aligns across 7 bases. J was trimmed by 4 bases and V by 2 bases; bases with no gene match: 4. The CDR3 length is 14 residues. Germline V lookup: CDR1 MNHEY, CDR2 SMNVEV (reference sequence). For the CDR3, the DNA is TGTGCCAGCAGTTTAGAAGCTAGCGGAGAGACCCAGTACTTC. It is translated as CASSLEASGETQYF.

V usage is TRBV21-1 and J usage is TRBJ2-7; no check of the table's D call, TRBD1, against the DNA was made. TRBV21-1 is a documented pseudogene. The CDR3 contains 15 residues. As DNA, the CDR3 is TGTGCCAGCAGCAGCCGGGACAGGGGGGCCTACGAGCAGTACTTC. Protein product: CASSSRDRGAYEQYF.

The CDR3 loop is CASSESSLAKNIQYF. The DNA for the CDR3 is TGCGCCAGCAGTGAGTCGAGTCTAGCCAAAAACATTCAGTACTTC. The gene calls are TRBV10-1 and TRBJ2-4; D is uncertain. This CDR3 spans 15 amino acids. With 0 bases removed from V and 0 bases from J, the gap between germline ends came to 6 bases. From germline, CDR1 is WNHNN and CDR2 SYGVQD (reference sequence).

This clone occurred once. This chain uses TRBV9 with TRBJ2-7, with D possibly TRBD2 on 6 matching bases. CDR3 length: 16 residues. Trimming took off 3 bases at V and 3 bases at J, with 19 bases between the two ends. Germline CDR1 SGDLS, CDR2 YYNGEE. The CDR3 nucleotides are TGTGCCAGCAGCGCCGCCCCGGCGGGGAGGAACTACGAGCAGTACTTC. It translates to CASSAAPAGRNYEQYF.

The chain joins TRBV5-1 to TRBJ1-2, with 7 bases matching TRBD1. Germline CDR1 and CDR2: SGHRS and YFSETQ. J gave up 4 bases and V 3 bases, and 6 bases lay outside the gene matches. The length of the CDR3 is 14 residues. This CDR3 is CASSSGTASYGYTF. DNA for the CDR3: TGCGCCAGCAGCTCTGGGACAGCTAGCTATGGCTACACCTTC. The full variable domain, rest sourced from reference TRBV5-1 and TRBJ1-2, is KAGVTQTPRYLIKTRGQQVTLSCSPISGHRSVSWYQQTPGQGLQFLFEYFSETQRNKGNFPGRFSGRQFSNSRSEMNVSTLELGDSALYLCASSSGTASYGYTFGSGTRLTVV.

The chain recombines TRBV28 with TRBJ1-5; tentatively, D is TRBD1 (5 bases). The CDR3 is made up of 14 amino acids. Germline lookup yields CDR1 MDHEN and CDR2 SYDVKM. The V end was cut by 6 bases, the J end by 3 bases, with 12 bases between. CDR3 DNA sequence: TGTGCCAGCAGGGTGGGGGGTTTCAATCAGCCCCAGCATTTT. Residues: CASRVGGFNQPQHF.

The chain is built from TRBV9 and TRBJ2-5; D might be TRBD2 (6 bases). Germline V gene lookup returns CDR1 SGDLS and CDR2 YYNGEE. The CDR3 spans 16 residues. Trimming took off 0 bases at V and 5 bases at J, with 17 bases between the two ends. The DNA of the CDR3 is TGTGCCAGCAGCGTAGGACTAGTTGGGTCGGGGGAGACCCAGTACTTC. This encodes CASSVGLVGSGETQYF.

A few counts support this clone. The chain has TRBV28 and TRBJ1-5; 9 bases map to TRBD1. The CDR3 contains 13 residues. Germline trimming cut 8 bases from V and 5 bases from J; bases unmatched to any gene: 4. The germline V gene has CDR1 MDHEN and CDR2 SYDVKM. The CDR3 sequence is CASRWDRDQPQHF. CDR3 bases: TGTGCCAGCCGGTGGGACAGGGATCAGCCCCAGCATTTT.

CDR3 coding DNA: TGTGCCAGTAGTACCAGGACAGAAAGCGAGCCCCAGCATTTT. It yields the protein CASSTRTESEPQHF. This chain joins TRBV19 and TRBJ1-5; a possible D gene is TRBD1 (6 bases). Trimming took 4 bases from V and 8 from J, leaving 15 bases between them. CDR3 size: 14 residues. Germline CDR1 is LNHDA and CDR2 is SQIVND (reference sequence). The full variable domain, rest sourced from reference TRBV19 and TRBJ1-5, is DGGITQSPKYLFRKEGQNVTLSCEQNLNHDAMYWYRQDPGQGLRLIYYSQIVNDFQKGDIAEGYSVSREKKESFPLTVTSAQKNPTAFYLCASSTRTESEPQHFGDGTRLSIL.

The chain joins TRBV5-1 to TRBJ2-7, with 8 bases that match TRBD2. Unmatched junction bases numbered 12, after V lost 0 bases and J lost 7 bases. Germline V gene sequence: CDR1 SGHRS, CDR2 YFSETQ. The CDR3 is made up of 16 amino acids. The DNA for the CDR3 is TGCGCCAGCAGCTTGGAAGGGACTAGTTGGATCGGGGAGCAGTACTTC. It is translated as CASSLEGTSWIGEQYF.

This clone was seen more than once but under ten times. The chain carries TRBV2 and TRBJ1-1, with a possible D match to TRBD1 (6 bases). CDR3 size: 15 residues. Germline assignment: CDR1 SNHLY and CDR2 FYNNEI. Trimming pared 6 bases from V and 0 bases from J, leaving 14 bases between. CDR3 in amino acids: CASSTLGTLNTEAFF. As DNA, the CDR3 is TGTGCCAGCAGCACCCTTGGGACATTGAACACTGAAGCTTTCTTT. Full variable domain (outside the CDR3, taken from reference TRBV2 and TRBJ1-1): EPEVTQTPSHQVTQMGQEVILRCVPISNHLYFYWYRQILGQKVEFLVSFYNNEISEKSEIFDDQFSVERPDGSNFTLKIRSTKLEDSAMYFCASSTLGTLNTEAFFGQGTRLTVV.

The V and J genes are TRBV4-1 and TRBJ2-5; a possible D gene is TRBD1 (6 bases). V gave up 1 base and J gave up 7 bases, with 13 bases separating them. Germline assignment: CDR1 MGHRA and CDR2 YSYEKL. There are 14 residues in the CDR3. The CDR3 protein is CASSQGTVTGTQYF. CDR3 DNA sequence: TGCGCCAGCAGCCAAGGGACAGTCACAGGGACCCAGTACTTC.